This TCR beta chain stems from a study of CD8 T cells in ankylosing spondylitis. The CDR3 totals 12 residues. In germline, CDR1 is SNHLY, CDR2 FYNNEI. V was shortened by 2 bases and J by 8 bases, with 9 bases between the two germline ends. A single record per CDR3 protein comes from TCRdb applying MiXCR to the 5' RACE reads. This sample carries under 200,000 distinct CDR3 sequences, around 10% of them seen once, and the ten largest clones take around 29%. The rearrangement uses TRBV2 and TRBJ1-2; D gene unclear. The sequence was collected from a male donor with ankylosing spondylitis or in good health (not recorded which). Material: blood, either unsorted or a sorted T cell fraction (not recorded which). CDR3 sequence: CASSERAWGYTF. DNA of the CDR3: TGTGCCAGCAGTGAAAGAGCGTGGGGCTACACCTTC.